In this sample, the clone carrying this T cell receptor (beta chain) turned up once. Its antigen is undetermined. The data were obtained in a study of cytomegalovirus exposure and HLA in healthy donors. Study-wide results and limits: Most TCR sequences showed up rarely, but some public TCRs showed up in many donors. Reports credit the classifier with highly specific, highly sensitive diagnosis of cytomegalovirus status. Listed as cytomegalovirus-associated were approximately 160 TCR beta chains.

Germline lookup yields CDR1 MNHEY and CDR2 SVGAGI. There are 15 residues in the CDR3. V lost 2 bases to trimming and J lost 6 bases; unmatched junction nucleotides: 2. Sequencing used immunoSEQ multiplex PCR; TCRdb keeps in-frame clones, though not all of them. The table has some 130,000 clones, roughly nine tenths seen once; the top ten hold 1% to 1.5%. The material sequenced was PBMCs. The source is a woman aged 18-29 years in good health and CMV-seronegative. This chain connects TRBV6-5 to TRBJ1-4; TRBD1 matches 11 bases. The CDR3 DNA reads as TGTGCCAGCAGTTACGGGGACAGGGGGGATGAAAAACTGTTTTTT. Encoded protein: CASSYGDRGDEKLFF.